This T cell receptor beta chain was profiled in a study of shared clonotypes between healthy human individuals. To note about this clone: Its antigen is unidentified.

General observations from the study: Among four donors, approximately 4.6% of naive CD4 clonotypes were found in common. Lower generation probabilities were found for non-shared clonotypes than for those shared by all four donors.

The assay was immunoSEQ multiplex PCR, and TCRdb's table has in-frame clones only and misses some. Of roughly 2,300,000 clones detected, just under 95% appear once; the ten largest clones hold roughly 0.34%. Germline CDR1 SNHLY, CDR2 FYNNEI. V gave up 6 bases and J gave up 2 bases; unmatched junction bases: 8. CDR3 length equals 15 residues. The source is a man younger than 35 in good health. Some clones in this sample may be carry-over from other donors' samples. What was sequenced was naive CD4+ T cells from PBMCs. As for subset: CD45RA+ positively selected. The chain recombines TRBV2 with TRBJ2-7, with 9 positions matching TRBD2. The CDR3 sequence is CASSRGLAGTYEQYF. The CDR3 coding sequence is TGTGCCAGCAGCCGGGGCCTAGCGGGGACCTACGAGCAGTACTTC.